This T cell receptor beta chain comes out of a study of blood T cells in healthy people across ages. V lost 1 base and J lost 2, with 6 bases in between. CDR3 length: 14 amino acids. Germline lookup yields CDR1 SNHLY and CDR2 FYNNEI. It was with a sample-barcoded 5' primer and a J-beta primer mix that a second PCR of roughly 7 to 12 cycles was run. TCRdb passed the 5' RACE reads through MiXCR, listing each CDR3 protein once. This sample carries 650,000 to 800,000 distinct CDR3 sequences, roughly half of them seen once, and the ten largest clones take approximately 15%. The sequenced sample consisted of blood. This sequence was found in a woman older than 75 in good health. J is TRBJ2-1 and V is TRBV2; a weak D match, TRBD1 (6 bases). CDR3 in DNA: TGTGCCAGCAGTGAAGGGGACACCTACAATGAGCAGTTCTTC. Translation gives CASSEGDTYNEQFF.